This T cell receptor (beta chain) stems from a study of blood T cell repertoires in COVID-19. Study as a whole: Collection of acute and convalescent COVID-19 samples took place in the United States, Italy and Spain. T cells, B-cell-depleted T cells, or PBMCs provided the cDNA or gDNA that served as material.

Original methodology: Amplifying reference gene primers gave estimates of nucleated cell counts. The data were produced by immunoSEQ multiplex PCR, yet TCRdb's version contains in-frame clones alone and is incomplete. V and J calls and clone size are those listed in that table; D and trimming were worked out from the DNA. The sample carries over 200,000 clones, about 87% recorded once. The table lists this clone with a few counts. Other DNA sequences within the sample encode an identical CDR3. Trimming stripped 5 bases from V and 1 base from J, with 9 bases between. This CDR3 comprises 14 residues. CDR1 and CDR2 from the germline V gene are SGHTA and FQGNSA. Seattle cases were enrolled at active infection and followed longitudinally.

The rearrangement links TRBV7-2 to TRBJ2-1, with D tentatively TRBD2 (6 bases). The clonotype comes from a man aged 25-45 years with COVID-19, enrolled during active disease. The specimen was peripheral blood. CDR3 amino acids: CASSDGGSYNEQFF. CDR3 bases: TGTGCCAGCAGCGACGGGGGTTCCTACAATGAGCAGTTCTTC. The full variable domain, with the rest looked up from reference TRBV7-2 and TRBJ2-1, is GAGVSQSPSNKVTEKGKDVELRCDPISGHTALYWYRQSLGQGLEFLIYFQGNSAPDKSGLPSDRFSAERTGGSVSTLTIQRTQQEDSAVYLCASSDGGSYNEQFFGPGTRLTVL.